Here is one T cell receptor beta chain with its context. Other nucleotide sequences in the sample specify the same CDR3. This entry belongs to a study of radiotherapy plus CTLA-4 blockade in lung cancer. The V and J ends lost 2 bases and 2 bases respectively, with 6 bases between them. CDR3 size: 13 residues. Germline V gives CDR1 MDHEN, CDR2 SYDVKM. Assay used: immunoSEQ multiplex PCR; TCRdb lists only in-frame clones, some missing. The table shows some 49,000 clones, with 70% to 90% occurring only once. Sequencing used peripheral blood, obtained from a patient treated with radiotherapy plus ipilimumab. The chain joins TRBV28 to TRBJ1-2; possibly TRBD1 for D (6 bases). The receptor comes from a human donor with non-small cell lung cancer whose response to radiotherapy plus ipilimumab could not be evaluated. CDR3 in amino acids: CASSLQGNYGYTF. The CDR3 DNA reads as TGTGCCAGCAGTTTACAGGGGAACTATGGCTACACCTTC.